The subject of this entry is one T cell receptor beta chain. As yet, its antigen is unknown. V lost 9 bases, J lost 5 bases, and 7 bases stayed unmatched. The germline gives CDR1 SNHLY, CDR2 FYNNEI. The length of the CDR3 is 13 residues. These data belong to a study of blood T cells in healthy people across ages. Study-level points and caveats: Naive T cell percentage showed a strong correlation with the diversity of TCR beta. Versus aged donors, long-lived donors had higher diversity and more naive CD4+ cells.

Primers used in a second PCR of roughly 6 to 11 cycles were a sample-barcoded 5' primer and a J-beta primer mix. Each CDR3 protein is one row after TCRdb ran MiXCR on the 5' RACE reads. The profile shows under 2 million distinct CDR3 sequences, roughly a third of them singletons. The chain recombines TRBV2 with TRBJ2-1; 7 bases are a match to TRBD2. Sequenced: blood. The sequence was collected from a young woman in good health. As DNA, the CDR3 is TGTGCCAGTGGACTAGTGGGGGACAATGAGCAGTTCTTC. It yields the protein CASGLVGDNEQFF.